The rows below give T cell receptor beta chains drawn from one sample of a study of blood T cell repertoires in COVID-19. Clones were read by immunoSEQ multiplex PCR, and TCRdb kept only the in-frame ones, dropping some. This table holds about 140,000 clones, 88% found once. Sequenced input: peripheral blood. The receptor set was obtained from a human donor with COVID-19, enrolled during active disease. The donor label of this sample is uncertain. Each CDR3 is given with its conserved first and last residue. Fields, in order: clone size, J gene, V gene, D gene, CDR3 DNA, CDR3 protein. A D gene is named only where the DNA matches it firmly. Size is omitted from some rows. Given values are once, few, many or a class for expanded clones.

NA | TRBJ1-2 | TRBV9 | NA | TGTGCCAGCAGCGTAGTTGCAGGGAATGATGGCTACACCTTC | CASSVVAGNDGYTF
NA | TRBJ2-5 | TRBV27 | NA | TGTGCCAGCAGTTTGATAGGCGGATCTTGGGCCCAGTACTTC | CASSLIGGSWAQYF
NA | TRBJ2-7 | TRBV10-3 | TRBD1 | TGTGCCATCAGTGAGTATCGGACAGGGGACTCCTACGAGCAGTACTTC | CAISEYRTGDSYEQYF
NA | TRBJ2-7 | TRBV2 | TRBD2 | TGTGCCAGCAGTGAATTAGCGGGGGGCTGGGACGAGCAGTACTTC | CASSELAGGWDEQYF
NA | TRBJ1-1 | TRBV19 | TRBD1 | TGTGCCAGTAGTAACGGACAGGGGGCGTTTACTGAAGCTTTCTTT | CASSNGQGAFTEAFF
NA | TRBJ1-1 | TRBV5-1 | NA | TGCGCCAGCAGCTTGGACGGTATGAACACTGAAGCTTTCTTT | CASSLDGMNTEAFF
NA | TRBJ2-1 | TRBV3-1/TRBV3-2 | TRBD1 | TGTGCCAGCACCAAACGGAAGGGGGCCCCCTTCAATGAGCAGTTCTTC | CASTKRKGAPFNEQFF
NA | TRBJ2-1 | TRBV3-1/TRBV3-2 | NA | TGTGCCAGCAGCCAAGATCCGGAGGGTTACAATGAGCAGTTCTTC | CASSQDPEGYNEQFF
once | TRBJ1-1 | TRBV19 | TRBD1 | TGTGCCAGTAAAGCCGGGACAGCAAACACTGAAGCTTTCTTT | CASKAGTANTEAFF
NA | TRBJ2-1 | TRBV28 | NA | TGTGCCAGCAGTTTGTCCCCCCAGGCGGGCCCCTACAATGAGCAGTTCTTC | CASSLSPQAGPYNEQFF
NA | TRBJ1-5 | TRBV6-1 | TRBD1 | TGTGCCAGCAGTGACCTGCTTAAAGGACAGGGGGCAAATCAGCCCCAGCATTTT | CASSDLLKGQGANQPQHF
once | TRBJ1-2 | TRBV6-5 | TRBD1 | TGTGCCAGCTCGCTCGACAGGGAGTATGGCTACACCTTC | CASSLDREYGYTF
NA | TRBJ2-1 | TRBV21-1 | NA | TGTGCCAGCAGCACTGGACTAGCGGGGGCCCCAAGCTCCTACAATGAGCAGTTCTTC | CASSTGLAGAPSSYNEQFF
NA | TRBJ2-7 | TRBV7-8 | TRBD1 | TGTGCCAGCAGCCCCCGACAGGGATCGGCCTACGAGCAGTACTTC | CASSPRQGSAYEQYF